Presented here are 20 T cell receptor beta chains from one specimen sequenced in a study of post-analysis software for immune sequencing data. Study results and caveats: There were roughly five TRBV segments more frequent in patients than controls, and TRBV5-6, TRBV5-1 and TRBV20-1 were among them.

cDNA libraries for TCR beta contained unique molecular identifiers. MiXCR, applied by TCRdb to the PCR reads, yields one record per CDR3 protein. Of about 810,000 distinct CDR3 sequences detected, about 50% appear once; the ten largest clones hold over 4%. The antigens of these receptors remain unknown. The sequenced material came from blood. The receptors stem from a girl aged 5-17 years with multiple sclerosis.

V and J are TRBV4-1 and TRBJ1-1; TRBD1 might be the D (5 bases). The V end was cut by 3 bases, the J end by 0 bases, with 11 bases between. The CDR3 covers 15 residues. The germline V gene has CDR1 MGHRA and CDR2 YSYEKL. CDR3 loop: CASSQLGTVNTEAFF. The DNA of the CDR3 is TGCGCCAGCAGCCAGCTCGGGACGGTGAACACTGAAGCTTTCTTT.

This clonotype was found a few times. The rearrangement uses TRBV5-1 and TRBJ1-2, with TRBD1 matching 10 bases. Germline V gene data show CDR1 as SGHRS and CDR2 as YFSETQ. V shed 4 bases, J shed 8 bases, and the junction held 14 bases outside the gene matches. The CDR3 spans 16 residues. DNA for the CDR3: TGCGCCAGCAGCCCCGGCCTGCGACAGGGGGCTCGAGGCTACACCTTC. It translates to CASSPGLRQGARGYTF.

V gene TRBV15 combines with J gene TRBJ2-7, with TRBD1 matching over 8 bases. V lost 3 bases, J lost 4 bases, and 2 bases stayed unmatched. Germline CDR1 is LNHNV and CDR2 is YYDKDF (reference sequence). The CDR3 runs 13 residues. This chain's CDR3 is CATSRGQDYEQYF. DNA for the CDR3: TGTGCCACCAGCAGGGGACAGGATTACGAGCAGTACTTC.

The chain is built from TRBV9 and TRBJ2-1, with D uncertain. In germline, CDR1 is SGDLS, CDR2 YYNGEE. The CDR3 runs to 13 residues. The V end was cut by 1 base, the J end by 7 bases, with 9 bases between. CDR3 bases: TGTGCCAGCAGCGTATCCAGGTCTAATGAGCAGTTCTTC. Its protein product is CASSVSRSNEQFF.

The rearrangement joins TRBV12-3 or TRBV12-4 to TRBJ2-4; 7 bases are a match to TRBD1. The J call may be in error: the DNA end matches TRBJ2-5 better. This CDR3 contains 14 residues. CDR3: CASSRPTGKETQYF. CDR3 sequence (DNA): TGTGCCAGCAGTCGCCCGACAGGGAAGGAGACCCAGTACTTC.

The chain couples TRBV20-1 to TRBJ2-3, with D uncertain. Germline V CDR1 and CDR2: DFQATT, SNEGSKA (reference sequence). The CDR3 is 13 residues long. Trimming stripped 1 base from V and 3 bases from J, with 8 bases between. CDR3 region: CSARGEGTDTQYF. CDR3 nucleotides: TGCAGTGCTAGAGGCGAAGGGACAGATACGCAGTATTTT.

CDR3: CSVESQDYYEQYF. DNA for the CDR3: TGCAGCGTTGAATCACAGGACTACTACGAGCAGTACTTC. This chain uses TRBV29-1 with TRBJ2-7, with D maybe TRBD2 (6 bases). V lost 2 bases to trimming and J lost 3 bases, with 11 bases between them. The CDR3 consists of 13 residues. Looked up from germline, CDR1 is SQVTM and CDR2 is ANQGSEA.

The rearrangement links TRBV7-6 to TRBJ1-1, with TRBD1 as a possible D gene (5 bases). The CDR3 loop spans 18 amino acids. Per germline, CDR1 SGHVS and CDR2 FNYEAQ. V was shortened by 5 bases and J by 6 bases, with 28 bases between the two germline ends. CDR3 DNA: TGTGCCAGCAGCCCACGCGGTTATCCGGGGCGATTTCTTCCTGAAGCTTTCTTT. Its protein product is CASSPRGYPGRFLPEAFF.

The CDR3 DNA reads as TGTGCCAGCAGATATGGGGCGTCAGGCGAGCAGTACTTC. Protein sequence: CASRYGASGEQYF. The chain recombines TRBV6-1 with TRBJ2-5, with D perhaps TRBD1 (5 bases). The DNA end is more similar to TRBJ2-7, so the J call may be wrong. CDR3 length: 13 residues. In germline, CDR1 is MNHNS, CDR2 SASEGT.

About this clonotype itself: Germline and junction disagree at one end, which may indicate a read error. The chain links TRBV5-1 to TRBJ2-4; perhaps TRBD2 as D (6 bases). Germline values: CDR1 SGHRS, CDR2 YFSETQ. The CDR3 has 16 amino acids. For the CDR3, the DNA is TGCGCCAGCACCTTGCGGCCGGGAGTGGACAAAAACATTCAGTACTTC. This translates into CASTLRPGVDKNIQYF.

As regards this clonotype: At one end the junction does not follow the germline gene, possibly because of a read error. The J gene is TRBJ2-3, the V gene TRBV30, with TRBD2 as a possible D gene (6 bases). The V gene's germline CDR1 is GTSNPN and CDR2 SVGIG (reference sequence). This CDR3 contains 14 residues. The CDR3 is CACRRRGSTGTQYF. The CDR3 DNA follows: TGTGCCTGCCGACGGAGGGGTAGCACAGGTACGCAGTATTTT.

The chain is built from TRBV21-1 and TRBJ2-5; TRBD2, the table's D call, lacks a check against the DNA. TRBV21-1 counts as a pseudogene. The CDR3 runs to 13 residues. CDR3 in amino acids: CASSKMSGLAPYF. In DNA, the CDR3 is TGTGCCAGCAGCAAGATGAGTGGACTAGCTCCGTACTTC.

This clonotype was recorded once. The rearrangement joins TRBV11-3 to TRBJ2-3; weak D call: TRBD1 (6 bases). The germline V and J ends were trimmed by 5 bases and 0 bases, with 12 bases remaining between them. Germline CDR1 and CDR2: SGHNT and YENEEA. This CDR3 has 15 residues. CDR3 sequence (DNA): TGTGCCAGCAGCCACGGACAGTTTAGCACAGATACGCAGTATTTT. Protein product: CASSHGQFSTDTQYF.

The chain combines TRBV12-3 or TRBV12-4 with TRBJ2-7, with D unclear. The tail of the sequence fits TRBJ2-5 better, so the J call may be wrong. This CDR3 spans 16 amino acids. The CDR3 DNA reads TGTGCCAGCAGTTTAGCGCGTTCGGGTAAAGGCGAGACCCAGTACTTC. This gives the protein CASSLARSGKGETQYF.

The V call is TRBV5-1, the J call TRBJ1-2, with 7 positions matching TRBD1. Unmatched junction bases numbered 8, after V lost 4 bases and J lost 2 bases. The CDR3 is 15 amino acids. The germline gives CDR1 SGHRS, CDR2 YFSETQ. The CDR3 coding sequence is TGCGCCAGCAGCCCTACCCCGACAGGGAACTATGGCTACACCTTC. It translates to CASSPTPTGNYGYTF. The full variable domain, completed using reference TRBV5-1 and TRBJ1-2, is KAGVTQTPRYLIKTRGQQVTLSCSPISGHRSVSWYQQTPGQGLQFLFEYFSETQRNKGNFPGRFSGRQFSNSRSEMNVSTLELGDSALYLCASSPTPTGNYGYTFGSGTRLTVV.

This clonotype has just a few counts. The chain uses TRBV5-1 and TRBJ2-1; possibly TRBD1 for D (5 bases). The V gene lost 4 bases and the J gene lost 6 bases, with 11 bases spanning the gap. Germline CDR1 and CDR2: SGHRS and YFSETQ. The CDR3 is made up of 13 amino acids. The CDR3 sequence is CASSQGEGNEQFF. As DNA, the CDR3 is TGCGCCAGCAGCCAGGGCGAAGGCAATGAGCAGTTCTTC.

This clonotype was seen more than once but under ten times. The chain uses TRBV20-1 and TRBJ2-5; tentative D call: TRBD2 (5 bases). CDR3 length: 15 amino acids. Trimming took 0 bases from V and 7 from J, leaving 18 bases between them. CDR1 is DFQATT, CDR2 SNEGSKA, per germline (reference sequence). CDR3 nucleotides: TGCAGTGCTAGAGATCCCACACTGGCGGGCGGGACCCAGTACTTC. Encoded protein: CSARDPTLAGGTQYF.

The chain carries TRBV5-1 and TRBJ2-7; 14 positions agree with TRBD2. Germline CDR1 SGHRS, CDR2 YFSETQ. After removal of 5 bases from V and 3 bases from J, the junction contained 10 bases not matched to a gene. This CDR3 contains 17 residues. Here the CDR3 DNA reads TGCGCCAGCAGGTCAGAGGGGACTAGCGGGAGTGGCTACGAGCAGTACTTC. Translation gives CASRSEGTSGSGYEQYF.

V is TRBV20-1 and J is TRBJ1-5; 7 bases agree with TRBD1. From germline, CDR1 is DFQATT and CDR2 SNEGSKA (reference sequence). The CDR3 has 14 amino acids. V gave up 4 bases and J gave up 7 bases; unmatched junction bases: 10. CDR3 region: CSATRQGDSQPQHF. CDR3 DNA sequence: TGCAGTGCTACACGACAGGGAGACTCACAGCCCCAGCATTTT.

V and J are TRBV7-9 and TRBJ1-5; D might be TRBD1 (6 bases). With 1 base removed from V and 2 bases from J, the gap between germline ends came to 12 bases. CDR1 SEHNR and CDR2 FQNEAQ come from the germline V gene (reference sequence). The CDR3 is made up of 16 amino acids. CDR3 nucleotides: TGTGCCAGCAGCTTAGTGGGGGGGCTCGGCAATCAGCCCCAGCATTTT. Residues: CASSLVGGLGNQPQHF.